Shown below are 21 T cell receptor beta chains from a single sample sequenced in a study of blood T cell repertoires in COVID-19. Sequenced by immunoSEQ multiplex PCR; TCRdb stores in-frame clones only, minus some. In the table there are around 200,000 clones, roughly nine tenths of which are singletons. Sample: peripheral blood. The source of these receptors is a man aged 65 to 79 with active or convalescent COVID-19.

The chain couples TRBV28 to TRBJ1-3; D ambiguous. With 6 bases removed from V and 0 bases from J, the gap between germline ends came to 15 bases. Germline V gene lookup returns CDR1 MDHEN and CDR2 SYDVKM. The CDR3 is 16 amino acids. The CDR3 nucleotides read TGTGCCAGCAGCAGACCTAACAGTAACTCTGGAAACACCATATATTTT. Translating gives CASSRPNSNSGNTIYF.

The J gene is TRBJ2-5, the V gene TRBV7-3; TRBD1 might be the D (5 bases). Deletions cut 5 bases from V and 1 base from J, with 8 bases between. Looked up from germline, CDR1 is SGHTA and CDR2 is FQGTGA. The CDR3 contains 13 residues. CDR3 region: CASSRTPQETQYF. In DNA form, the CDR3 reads TGTGCCAGCAGCAGGACACCCCAAGAGACCCAGTACTTC.

CDR3 protein: CASSAGLAGGYEQFF. The CDR3 region has the DNA TGTGCCAGCAGTGCGGGACTAGCGGGAGGGTATGAGCAGTTCTTC. This rearrangement joins TRBV28 to TRBJ2-1; 16 bases agree with TRBD2. The V gene's germline CDR1 is MDHEN and CDR2 SYDVKM. There are 15 residues in the CDR3. V shed 5 bases and J 8 bases; nucleotides not matched to a gene: 3.

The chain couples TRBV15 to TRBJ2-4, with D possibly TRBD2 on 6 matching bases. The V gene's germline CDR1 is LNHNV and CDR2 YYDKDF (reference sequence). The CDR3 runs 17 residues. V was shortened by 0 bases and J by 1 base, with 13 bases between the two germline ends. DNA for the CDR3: TGTGCCACCAGCAGAGATCGGGGAGGAGGGGCCAAAAACATTCAGTACTTC. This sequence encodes CATSRDRGGGAKNIQYF.

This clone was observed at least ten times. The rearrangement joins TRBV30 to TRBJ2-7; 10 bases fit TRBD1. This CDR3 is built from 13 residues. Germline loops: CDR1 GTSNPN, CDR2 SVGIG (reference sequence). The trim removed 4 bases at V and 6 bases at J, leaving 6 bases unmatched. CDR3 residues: CAWTPGQGLEQYF. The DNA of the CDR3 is TGTGCCTGGACTCCGGGACAGGGGCTCGAGCAGTACTTC.

CDR3 protein: CASSLLGQTFDGYTF. The CDR3 region has the DNA TGTGCCAGCAGCTTGCTGGGGCAGACCTTCGATGGCTACACCTTC. The chain is built from TRBV5-4 and TRBJ1-2; possibly TRBD1 for D (5 bases). Germline V gives CDR1 SGHNT, CDR2 YYREEE (reference sequence). This CDR3 is 15 amino acids long. Trimming pared 1 base from V and 6 bases from J, leaving 16 bases between.

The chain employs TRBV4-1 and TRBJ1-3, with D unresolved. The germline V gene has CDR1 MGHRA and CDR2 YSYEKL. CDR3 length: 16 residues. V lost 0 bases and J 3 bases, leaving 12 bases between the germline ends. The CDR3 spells CASSQDPAGLGNTIYF. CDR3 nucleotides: TGCGCCAGCAGCCAAGATCCGGCTGGGCTTGGAAACACCATATATTTT.

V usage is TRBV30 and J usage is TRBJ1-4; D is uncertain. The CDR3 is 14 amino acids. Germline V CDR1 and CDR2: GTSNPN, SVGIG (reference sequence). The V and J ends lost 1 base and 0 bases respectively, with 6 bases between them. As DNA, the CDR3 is TGTGCCTGGAGTGAACAGACAACTAATGAAAAACTGTTTTTT. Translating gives CAWSEQTTNEKLFF.

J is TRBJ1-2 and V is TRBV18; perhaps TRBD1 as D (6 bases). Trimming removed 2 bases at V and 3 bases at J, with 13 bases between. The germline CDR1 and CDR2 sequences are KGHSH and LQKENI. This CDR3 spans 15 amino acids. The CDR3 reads CASSPNPAGDYGYTF. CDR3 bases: TGTGCCAGCTCACCAAATCCGGCAGGGGACTATGGCTACACCTTC.

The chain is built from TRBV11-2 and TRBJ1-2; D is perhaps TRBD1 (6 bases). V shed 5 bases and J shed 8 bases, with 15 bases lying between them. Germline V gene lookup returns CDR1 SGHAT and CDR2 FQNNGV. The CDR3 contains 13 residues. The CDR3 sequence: CASSLDSYEGYTF. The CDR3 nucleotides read TGTGCCAGCAGCCTGGACAGTTATGAAGGCTACACCTTC.

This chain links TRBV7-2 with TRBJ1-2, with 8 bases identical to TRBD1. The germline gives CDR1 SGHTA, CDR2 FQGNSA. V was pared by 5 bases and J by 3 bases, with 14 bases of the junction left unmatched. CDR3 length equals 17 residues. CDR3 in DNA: TGTGCCAGCAGCACCGACCCCAGGGGGCGTCATGACTATGGCTACACCTTC. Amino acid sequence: CASSTDPRGRHDYGYTF. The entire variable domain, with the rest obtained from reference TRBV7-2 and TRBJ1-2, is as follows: GAGVSQSPSNKVTEKGKDVELRCDPISGHTALYWYRQSLGQGLEFLIYFQGNSAPDKSGLPSDRFSAERTGGSVSTLTIQRTQQEDSAVYLCASSTDPRGRHDYGYTFGSGTRLTVV.

DNA for the CDR3: TGTGCCAGCAGTTACTCTACCAACCGAGGCAATCAGCCCCAGCATTTT. The encoded protein is CASSYSTNRGNQPQHF. The gene calls are TRBV6-6 and TRBJ1-5, with D uncertain. Per germline, CDR1 MNHNY and CDR2 SVGAGI (reference sequence). The ends were cut back, 0 bases at V and 2 bases at J, with 11 bases in the middle. The CDR3 consists of 16 residues.

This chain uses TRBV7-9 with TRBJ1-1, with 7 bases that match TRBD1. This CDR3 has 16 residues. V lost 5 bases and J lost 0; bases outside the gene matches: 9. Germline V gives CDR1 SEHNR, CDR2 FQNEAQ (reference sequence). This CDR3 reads CASSDRTGPLNTEAFF. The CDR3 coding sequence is TGTGCCAGCAGCGATCGGACAGGACCCTTGAACACTGAAGCTTTCTTT.

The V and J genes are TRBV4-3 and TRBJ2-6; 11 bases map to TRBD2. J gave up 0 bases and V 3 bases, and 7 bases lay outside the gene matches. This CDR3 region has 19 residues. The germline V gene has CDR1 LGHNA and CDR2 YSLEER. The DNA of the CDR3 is TGCGCCAGCAGCCAGCAACTAGCGGGGGTTAGCTCTGGGGCCAACGTCCTGACTTTC. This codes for CASSQQLAGVSSGANVLTF.

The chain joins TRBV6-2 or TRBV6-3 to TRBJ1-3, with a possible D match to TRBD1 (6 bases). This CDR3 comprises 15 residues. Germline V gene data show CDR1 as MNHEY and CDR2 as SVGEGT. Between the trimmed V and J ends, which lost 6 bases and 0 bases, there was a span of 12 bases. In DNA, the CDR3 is TGTGCCAGCAGCAACGACAGGTTCTCTGGAAACACCATATATTTT. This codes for CASSNDRFSGNTIYF.

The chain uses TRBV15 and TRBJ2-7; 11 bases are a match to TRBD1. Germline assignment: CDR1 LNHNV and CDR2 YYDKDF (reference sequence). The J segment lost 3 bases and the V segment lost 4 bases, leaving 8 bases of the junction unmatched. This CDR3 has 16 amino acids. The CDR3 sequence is CATSNPPGQGDYEQYF. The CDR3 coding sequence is TGTGCCACCAGCAACCCCCCGGGACAGGGGGACTACGAGCAGTACTTC.

Written as DNA, the CDR3 is TGCGCCAGCAGTGCAGGACAGGGCCCCCAAGAGACCCAGTACTTC. Translating gives CASSAGQGPQETQYF. The chain joins TRBV10-1 to TRBJ2-5; 8 bases match TRBD1. Germline V gives CDR1 WNHNN, CDR2 SYGVQD (reference sequence). Trimming cost V 4 bases and J 1 base; bases outside gene matches: 5. The CDR3 has 15 residues.

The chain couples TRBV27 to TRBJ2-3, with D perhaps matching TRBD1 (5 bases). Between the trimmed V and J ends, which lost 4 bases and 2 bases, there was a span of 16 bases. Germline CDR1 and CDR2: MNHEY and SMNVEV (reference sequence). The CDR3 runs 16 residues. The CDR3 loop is CASSSDTKYFTDTQYF. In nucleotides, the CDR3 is TGTGCCAGCAGTTCGGACACCAAGTACTTCACAGATACGCAGTATTTT.

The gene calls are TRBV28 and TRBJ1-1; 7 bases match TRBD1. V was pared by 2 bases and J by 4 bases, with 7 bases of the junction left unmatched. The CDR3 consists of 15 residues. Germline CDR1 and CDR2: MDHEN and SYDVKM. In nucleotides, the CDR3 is TGTGCCAGCAGTTTAGGGGGATCAGGGGGCACTGAAGCTTTCTTT. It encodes CASSLGGSGGTEAFF.

CDR3 in amino acids: CASSLGGGDSTYEQYF. DNA for the CDR3: TGTGCCAGCAGCTTGGGGGGTGGGGACAGCACCTACGAGCAGTACTTC. This chain uses TRBV5-6 with TRBJ2-7; 7 nucleotides agree with TRBD1. Trimming at V came to 0 bases and at J to 2 bases, leaving 8 bases not matched to a gene. This CDR3 contains 16 residues. Germline CDR1 reads SGHDT; CDR2 reads YYEEEE. Together with reference TRBV5-6 and TRBJ2-7, the CDR3 gives the full variable domain: DAGVTQSPTHLIKTRGQQVTLRCSPKSGHDTVSWYQQALGQGPQFIFQYYEEEERQRGNFPDRFSGHQFPNYSSELNVNALLLGDSALYLCASSLGGGDSTYEQYFGPGTRLTVT.

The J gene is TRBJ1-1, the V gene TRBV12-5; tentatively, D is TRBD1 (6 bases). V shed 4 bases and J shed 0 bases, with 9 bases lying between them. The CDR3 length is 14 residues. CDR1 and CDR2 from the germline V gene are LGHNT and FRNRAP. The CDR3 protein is CASGSGTLNTEAFF. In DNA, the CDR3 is TGTGCTAGTGGTTCGGGGACACTGAACACTGAAGCTTTCTTT.